The source of this T cell receptor (beta chain) is a study of preoperative IRX-2 immunotherapy in early breast cancer. Noted treatment: preoperative locoregional IRX-2 cytokine immunotherapy. Samples came from a phase Ib trial of preoperative locoregional IRX-2 cytokine immunotherapy. Repertoires were generated with immunoSEQ multiplex PCR, while TCRdb's copy carries only in-frame clones and drops some. The sample lists roughly 35,000 clones; nearly 95% were seen once. Germline CDR1 SGHKS, CDR2 YYEKEE (reference sequence). Trimming stripped 7 bases from V and 4 bases from J, with 13 bases between. The CDR3 totals 13 residues.

This chain uses TRBV5-5 with TRBJ2-3, with D possibly being TRBD1 (5 bases). The material was obtained from a patient treated with IRX-2 immunotherapy. This TCR derives from a human donor with breast cancer. CDR3 in DNA: TGTGCCAGCTATCCGACACAGGCAGATACGCAGTATTTT. This codes for CASYPTQADTQYF.